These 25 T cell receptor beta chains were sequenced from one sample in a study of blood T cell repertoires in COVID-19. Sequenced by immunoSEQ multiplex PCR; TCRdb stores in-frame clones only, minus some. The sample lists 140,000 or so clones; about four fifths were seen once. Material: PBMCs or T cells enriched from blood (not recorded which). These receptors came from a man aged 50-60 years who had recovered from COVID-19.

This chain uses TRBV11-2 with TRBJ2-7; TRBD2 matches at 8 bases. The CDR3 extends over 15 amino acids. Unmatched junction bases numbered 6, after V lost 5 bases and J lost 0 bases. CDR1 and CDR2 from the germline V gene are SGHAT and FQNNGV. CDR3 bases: TGTGCCAGCAGCCCAGCGGGGGCCCTCTCCTACGAGCAGTACTTC. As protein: CASSPAGALSYEQYF. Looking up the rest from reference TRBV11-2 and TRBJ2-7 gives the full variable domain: EAGVAQSPRYKIIEKRQSVAFWCNPISGHATLYWYQQILGQGPKLLIQFQNNGVVDDSQLPKDRFSAERLKGVDSTLKIQPAKLEDSAVYLCASSPAGALSYEQYFGPGTRLTVT.

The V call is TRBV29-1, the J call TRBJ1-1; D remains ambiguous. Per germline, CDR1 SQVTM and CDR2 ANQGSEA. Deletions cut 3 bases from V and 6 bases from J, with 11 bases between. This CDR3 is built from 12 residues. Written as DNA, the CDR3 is TGCAGCGTTGACCGGGAGAGGGCTGAAGCTTTCTTT. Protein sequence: CSVDRERAEAFF. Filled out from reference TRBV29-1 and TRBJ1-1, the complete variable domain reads SAVISQKPSRDICQRGTSLTIQCQVDSQVTMMFWYRQQPGQSLTLIATANQGSEATYESGFVIDKFPISRPNLTFSTLTVSNMSPEDSSIYLCSVDRERAEAFFGQGTRLTVV.

The chain's CDR3 is CASSLEMSRAYEQYF. The DNA for the CDR3 is TGTGCCAGCAGCTTGGAAATGAGCCGAGCCTACGAGCAGTACTTC. The chain recombines TRBV5-4 with TRBJ2-7, with D unclear. In germline, CDR1 is SGHNT, CDR2 YYREEE (reference sequence). The CDR3 loop spans 15 amino acids. Trimming shortened V by 0 bases and J by 2 bases, and 12 bases separated the two germline ends.

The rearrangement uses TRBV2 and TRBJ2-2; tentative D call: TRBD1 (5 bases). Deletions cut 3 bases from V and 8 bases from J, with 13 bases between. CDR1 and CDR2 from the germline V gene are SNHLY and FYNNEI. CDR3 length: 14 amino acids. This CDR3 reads CASSERWGEGELFF. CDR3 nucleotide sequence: TGTGCCAGCAGTGAGAGATGGGGCGAGGGGGAGCTGTTTTTT.

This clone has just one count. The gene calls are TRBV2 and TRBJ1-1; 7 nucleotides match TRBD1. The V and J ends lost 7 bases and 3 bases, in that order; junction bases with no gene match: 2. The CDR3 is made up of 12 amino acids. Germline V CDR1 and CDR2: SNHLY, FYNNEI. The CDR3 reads CASNTGDTEAFF. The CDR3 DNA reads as TGTGCCAGCAATACAGGGGACACTGAAGCTTTCTTT.

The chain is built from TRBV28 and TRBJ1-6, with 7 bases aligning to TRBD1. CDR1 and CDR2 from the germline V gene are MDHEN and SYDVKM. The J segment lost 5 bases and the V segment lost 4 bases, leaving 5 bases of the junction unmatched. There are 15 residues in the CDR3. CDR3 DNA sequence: TGTGCCAGCAGTTCCTACAGGGGCGATAATTCACCCCTCCACTTT. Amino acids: CASSSYRGDNSPLHF.

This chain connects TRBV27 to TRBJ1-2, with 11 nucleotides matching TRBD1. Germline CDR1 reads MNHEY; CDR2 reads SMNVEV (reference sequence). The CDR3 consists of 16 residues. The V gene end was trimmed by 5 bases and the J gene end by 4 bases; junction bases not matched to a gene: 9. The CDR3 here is CASSASDRGLRYGYTF. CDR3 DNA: TGTGCCAGCAGTGCCTCGGACAGGGGGCTACGCTATGGCTACACCTTC.

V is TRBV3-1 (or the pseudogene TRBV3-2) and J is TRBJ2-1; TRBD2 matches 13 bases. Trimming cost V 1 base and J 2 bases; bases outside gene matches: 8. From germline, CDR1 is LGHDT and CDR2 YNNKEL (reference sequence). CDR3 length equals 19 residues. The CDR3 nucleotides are TGTGCCAGCAGCCAAGGTTGGACTAGCGGGGGTGGGCCCTACAATGAGCAGTTCTTC. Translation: CASSQGWTSGGGPYNEQFF.

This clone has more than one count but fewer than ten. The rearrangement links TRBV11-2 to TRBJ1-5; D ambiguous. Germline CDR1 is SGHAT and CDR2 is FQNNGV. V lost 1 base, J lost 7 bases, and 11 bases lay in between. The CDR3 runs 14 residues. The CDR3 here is CASSLVARRQPQHF. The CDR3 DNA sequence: TGTGCCAGCAGCTTAGTAGCGCGGCGCCAGCCCCAGCATTTT.

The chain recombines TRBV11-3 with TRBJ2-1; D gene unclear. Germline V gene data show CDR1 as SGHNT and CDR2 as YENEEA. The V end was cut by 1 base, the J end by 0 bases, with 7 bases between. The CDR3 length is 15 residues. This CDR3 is CASSLGLSSYNEQFF. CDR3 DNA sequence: TGTGCCAGCAGCTTAGGTCTAAGCTCCTACAATGAGCAGTTCTTC.

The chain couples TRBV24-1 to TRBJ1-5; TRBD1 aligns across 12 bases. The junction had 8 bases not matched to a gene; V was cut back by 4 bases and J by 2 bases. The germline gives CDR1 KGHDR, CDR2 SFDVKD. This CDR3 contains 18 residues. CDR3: CATSDRDRGRMGNQPQHF. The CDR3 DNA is TGTGCCACCAGTGACCGGGACAGGGGGCGGATGGGCAATCAGCCCCAGCATTTT.

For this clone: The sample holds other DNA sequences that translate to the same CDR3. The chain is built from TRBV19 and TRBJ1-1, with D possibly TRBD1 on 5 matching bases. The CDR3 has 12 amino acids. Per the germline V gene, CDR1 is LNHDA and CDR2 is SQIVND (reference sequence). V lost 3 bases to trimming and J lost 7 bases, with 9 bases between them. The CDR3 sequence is CASSIRGGEAFF. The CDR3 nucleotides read TGTGCCAGTAGTATTCGGGGGGGTGAAGCTTTCTTT.

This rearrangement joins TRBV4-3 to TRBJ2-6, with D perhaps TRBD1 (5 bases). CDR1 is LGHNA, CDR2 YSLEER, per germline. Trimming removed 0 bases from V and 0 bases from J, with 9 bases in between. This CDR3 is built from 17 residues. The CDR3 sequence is CASSQDPGRSGANVLTF. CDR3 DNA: TGCGCCAGCAGCCAAGATCCAGGGCGCTCTGGGGCCAACGTCCTGACTTTC.

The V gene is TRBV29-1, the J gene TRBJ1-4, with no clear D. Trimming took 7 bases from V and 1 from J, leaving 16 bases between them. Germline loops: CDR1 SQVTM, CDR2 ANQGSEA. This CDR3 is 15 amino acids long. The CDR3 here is CSALTFGVTNEKLFF. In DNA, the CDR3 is TGCAGCGCCCTGACCTTCGGGGTAACTAATGAAAAACTGTTTTTT.

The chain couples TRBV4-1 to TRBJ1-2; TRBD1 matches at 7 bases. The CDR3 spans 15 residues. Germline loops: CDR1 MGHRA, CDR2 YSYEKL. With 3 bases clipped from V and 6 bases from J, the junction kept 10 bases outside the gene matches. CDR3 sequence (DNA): TGCGCCAGCAGCCAGCGACAGGGTAGTAGGGATGGCTACACCTTC. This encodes CASSQRQGSRDGYTF.

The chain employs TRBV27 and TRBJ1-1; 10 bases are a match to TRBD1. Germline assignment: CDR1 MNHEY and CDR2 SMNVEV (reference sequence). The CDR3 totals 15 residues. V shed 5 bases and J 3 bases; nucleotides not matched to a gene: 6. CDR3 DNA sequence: TGTGCCAGCAGTAGGAGGACAGGGGGAGACACTGAAGCTTTCTTT. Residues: CASSRRTGGDTEAFF.

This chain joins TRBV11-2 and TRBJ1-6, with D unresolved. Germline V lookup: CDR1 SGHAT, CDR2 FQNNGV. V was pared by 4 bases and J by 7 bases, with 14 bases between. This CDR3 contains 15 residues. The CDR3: CASSSLPGRNSPLHF. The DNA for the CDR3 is TGTGCCAGCAGCTCGCTACCGGGTAGGAATTCACCCCTCCACTTT.

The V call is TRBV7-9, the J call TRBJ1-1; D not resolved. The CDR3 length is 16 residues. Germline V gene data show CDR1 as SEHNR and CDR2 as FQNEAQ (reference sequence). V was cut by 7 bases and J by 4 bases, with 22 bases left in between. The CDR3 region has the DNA TGTGCCAGCAACCTACTTCAAATACAGAAAGGCACTGAAGCTTTCTTT. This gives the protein CASNLLQIQKGTEAFF.

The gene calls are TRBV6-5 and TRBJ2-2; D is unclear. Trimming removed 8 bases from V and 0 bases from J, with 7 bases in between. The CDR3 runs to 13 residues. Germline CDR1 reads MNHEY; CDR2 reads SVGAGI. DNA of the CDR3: TGTGCCAGCCACGACACGAACACCGGGGAGCTGTTTTTT. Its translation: CASHDTNTGELFF.

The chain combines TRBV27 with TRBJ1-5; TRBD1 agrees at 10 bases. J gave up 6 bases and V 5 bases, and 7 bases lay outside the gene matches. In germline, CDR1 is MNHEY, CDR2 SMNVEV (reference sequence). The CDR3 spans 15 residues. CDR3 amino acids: CASSGDRGSGQPQHF. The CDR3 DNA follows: TGTGCCAGCAGTGGGGACAGGGGCTCGGGTCAGCCCCAGCATTTT.

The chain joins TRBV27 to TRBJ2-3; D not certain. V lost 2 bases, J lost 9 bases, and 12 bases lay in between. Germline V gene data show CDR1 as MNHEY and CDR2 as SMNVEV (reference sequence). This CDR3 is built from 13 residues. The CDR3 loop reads CASSLNSQWTQYF. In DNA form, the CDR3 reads TGTGCCAGCAGTTTAAACAGTCAGTGGACGCAGTATTTT.

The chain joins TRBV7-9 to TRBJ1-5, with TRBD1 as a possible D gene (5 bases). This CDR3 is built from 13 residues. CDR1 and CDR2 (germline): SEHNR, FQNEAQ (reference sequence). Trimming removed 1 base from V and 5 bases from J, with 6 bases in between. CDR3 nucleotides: TGTGCCAGCAGCTTAGGGGGCGATCAGCCCCAGCATTTT. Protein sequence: CASSLGGDQPQHF.

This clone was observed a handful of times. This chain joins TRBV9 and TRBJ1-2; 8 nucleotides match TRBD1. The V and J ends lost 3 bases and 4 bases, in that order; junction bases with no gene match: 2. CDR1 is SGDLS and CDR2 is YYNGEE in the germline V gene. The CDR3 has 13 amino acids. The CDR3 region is CASSATGGYGYTF. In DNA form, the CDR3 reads TGTGCCAGCAGCGCAACAGGGGGCTATGGCTACACCTTC. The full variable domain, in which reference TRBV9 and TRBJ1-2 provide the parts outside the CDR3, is DSGVTQTPKHLITATGQRVTLRCSPRSGDLSVYWYQQSLDQGLQFLIQYYNGEERAKGNILERFSAQQFPDLHSELNLSSLELGDSALYFCASSATGGYGYTFGSGTRLTVV.

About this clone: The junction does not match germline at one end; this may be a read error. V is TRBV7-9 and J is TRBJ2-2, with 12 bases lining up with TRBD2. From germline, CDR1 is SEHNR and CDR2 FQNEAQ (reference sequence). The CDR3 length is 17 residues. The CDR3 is CASSLSSGGAKTGELFF. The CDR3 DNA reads TGTGCCAGCAGCTTATCTAGCGGGGGGGCGAAGACCGGGGAGCTGTTTTTT.

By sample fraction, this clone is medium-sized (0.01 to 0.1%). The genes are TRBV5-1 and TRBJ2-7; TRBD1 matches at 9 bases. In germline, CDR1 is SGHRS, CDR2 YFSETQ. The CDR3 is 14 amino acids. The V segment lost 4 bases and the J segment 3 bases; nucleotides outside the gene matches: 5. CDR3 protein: CASSPSTGGYEQYF. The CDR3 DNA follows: TGCGCCAGCAGCCCTTCGACAGGGGGCTACGAGCAGTACTTC.